The TCR beta chain under discussion was sequenced for a study of blood T cell repertoires in COVID-19. For the study at large: Whether acute or convalescent, the COVID-19 samples came from the United States, Italy and Spain. The cDNA or gDNA used as material had been derived from T cells, B-cell-depleted T cells, or PBMCs.

Per the authors' pipeline: Estimation of nucleated cell counts was performed using reference gene primer amplification. TCRdb's table, derived via immunoSEQ multiplex PCR, lists solely in-frame clones and lacks some. D and trimming were read from the DNA, whereas the V and J calls and clone size are those reported in that table. The table records 200,000 to 250,000 clones, around 83% of them present only once. The receptor was isolated from a man in his forties or fifties with active or convalescent COVID-19. The source material was peripheral blood.

CDR3 sequence: CASSPRGTYGYTF. Written as DNA, the CDR3 is TGTGCCAGCAGTCCCAGGGGGACCTATGGCTACACCTTC. The chain employs TRBV6-5 and TRBJ1-2; TRBD1 matches 7 bases. V dropped 5 bases and J dropped 4; count of bases not matched to a gene: 4. The germline gives CDR1 MNHEY, CDR2 SVGAGI. The CDR3 consists of 13 residues.